This T cell receptor (beta chain) stems from a study of OX40 agonist ivuxolimab in advanced cancers. Concerning this clone itself: Its ends do not fully match the called genes, so a read error is possible.

This CDR3 has 18 residues. From germline, CDR1 is SSHAT and CDR2 FNYEAQ (reference sequence). Assay: immunoSEQ multiplex PCR; the TCRdb copy retains only in-frame clones and omits some. The profile shows around 60,000 clones, roughly nine tenths of them singletons. The material was CD4+ or CD8+ T cells sorted from blood, obtained in a trial of the OX40 agonist ivuxolimab. V and J are TRBV7-7 and TRBJ2-1; 10 bases map to TRBD2. This clonotype originated in an adult with an advanced solid tumor such as melanoma, head and neck, liver or kidney cancer. The CDR3 sequence: CASSQPSGSHNSYNEQFF. DNA for the CDR3: TGTGCTAGCAGCCAACCTAGCGGGAGCCACAACTCCTACAATGAGCAGTTCTTC.